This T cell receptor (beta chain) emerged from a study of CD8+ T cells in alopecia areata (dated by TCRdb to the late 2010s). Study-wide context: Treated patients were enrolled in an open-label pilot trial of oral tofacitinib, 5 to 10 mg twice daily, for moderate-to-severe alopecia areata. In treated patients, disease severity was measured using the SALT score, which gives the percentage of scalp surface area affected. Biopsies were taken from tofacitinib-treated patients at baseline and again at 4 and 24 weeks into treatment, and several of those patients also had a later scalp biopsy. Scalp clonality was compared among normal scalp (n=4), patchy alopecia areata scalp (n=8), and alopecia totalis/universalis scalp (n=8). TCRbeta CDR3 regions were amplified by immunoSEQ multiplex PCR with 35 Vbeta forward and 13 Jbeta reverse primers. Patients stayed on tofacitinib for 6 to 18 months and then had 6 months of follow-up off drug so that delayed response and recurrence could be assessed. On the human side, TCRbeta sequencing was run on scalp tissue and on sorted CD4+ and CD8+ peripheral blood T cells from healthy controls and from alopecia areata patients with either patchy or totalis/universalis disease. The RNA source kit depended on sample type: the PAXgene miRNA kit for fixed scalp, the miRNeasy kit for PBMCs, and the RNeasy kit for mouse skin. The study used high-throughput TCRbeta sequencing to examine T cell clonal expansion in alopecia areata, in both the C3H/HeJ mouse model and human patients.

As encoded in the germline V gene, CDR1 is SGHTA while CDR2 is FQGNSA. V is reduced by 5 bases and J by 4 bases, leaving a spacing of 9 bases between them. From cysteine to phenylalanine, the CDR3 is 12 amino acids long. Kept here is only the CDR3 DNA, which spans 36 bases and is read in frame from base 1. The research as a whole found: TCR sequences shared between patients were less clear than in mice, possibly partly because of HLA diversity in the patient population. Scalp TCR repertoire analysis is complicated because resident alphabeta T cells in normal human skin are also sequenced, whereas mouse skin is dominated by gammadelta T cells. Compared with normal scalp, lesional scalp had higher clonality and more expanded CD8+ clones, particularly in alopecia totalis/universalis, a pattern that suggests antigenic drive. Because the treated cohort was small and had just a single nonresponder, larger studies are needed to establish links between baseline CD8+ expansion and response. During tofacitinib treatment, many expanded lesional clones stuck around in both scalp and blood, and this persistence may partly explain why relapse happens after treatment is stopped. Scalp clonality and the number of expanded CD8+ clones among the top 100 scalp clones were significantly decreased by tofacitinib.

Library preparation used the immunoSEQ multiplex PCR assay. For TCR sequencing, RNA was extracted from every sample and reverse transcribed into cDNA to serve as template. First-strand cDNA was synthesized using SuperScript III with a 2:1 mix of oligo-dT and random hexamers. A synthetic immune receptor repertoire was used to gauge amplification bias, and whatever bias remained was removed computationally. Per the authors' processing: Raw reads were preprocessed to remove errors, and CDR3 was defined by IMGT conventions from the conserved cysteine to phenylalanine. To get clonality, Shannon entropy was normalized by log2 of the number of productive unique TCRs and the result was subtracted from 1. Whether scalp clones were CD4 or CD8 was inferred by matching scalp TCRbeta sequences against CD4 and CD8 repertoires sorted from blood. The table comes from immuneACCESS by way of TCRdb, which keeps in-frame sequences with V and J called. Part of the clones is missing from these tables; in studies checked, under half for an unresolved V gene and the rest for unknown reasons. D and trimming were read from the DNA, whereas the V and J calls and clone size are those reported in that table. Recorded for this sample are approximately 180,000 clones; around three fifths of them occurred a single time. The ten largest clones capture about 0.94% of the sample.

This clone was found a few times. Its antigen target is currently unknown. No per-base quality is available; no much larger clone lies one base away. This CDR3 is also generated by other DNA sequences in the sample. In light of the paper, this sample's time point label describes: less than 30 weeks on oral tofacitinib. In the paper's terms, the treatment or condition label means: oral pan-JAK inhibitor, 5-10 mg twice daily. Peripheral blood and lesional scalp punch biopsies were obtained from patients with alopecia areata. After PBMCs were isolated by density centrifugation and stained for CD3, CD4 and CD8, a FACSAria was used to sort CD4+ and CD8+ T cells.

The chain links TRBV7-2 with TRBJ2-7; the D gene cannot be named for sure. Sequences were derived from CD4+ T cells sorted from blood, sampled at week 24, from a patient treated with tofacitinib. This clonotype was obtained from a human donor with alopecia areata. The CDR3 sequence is CASSLQGYEQYF. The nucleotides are TGTGCCAGCAGCCTCCAAGGGTACGAGCAGTACTTC.